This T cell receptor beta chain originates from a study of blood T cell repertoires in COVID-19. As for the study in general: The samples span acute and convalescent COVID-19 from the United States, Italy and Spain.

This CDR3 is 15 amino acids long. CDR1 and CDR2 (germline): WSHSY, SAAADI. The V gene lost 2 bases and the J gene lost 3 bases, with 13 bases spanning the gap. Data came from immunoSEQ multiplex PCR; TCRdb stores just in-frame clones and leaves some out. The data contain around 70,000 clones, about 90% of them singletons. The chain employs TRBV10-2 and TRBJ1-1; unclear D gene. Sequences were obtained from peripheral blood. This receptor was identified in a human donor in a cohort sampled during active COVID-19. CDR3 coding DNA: TGCGCCAGCAGTGAGGTCGGGAGGCTGGACACTGAAGCTTTCTTT. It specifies CASSEVGRLDTEAFF.